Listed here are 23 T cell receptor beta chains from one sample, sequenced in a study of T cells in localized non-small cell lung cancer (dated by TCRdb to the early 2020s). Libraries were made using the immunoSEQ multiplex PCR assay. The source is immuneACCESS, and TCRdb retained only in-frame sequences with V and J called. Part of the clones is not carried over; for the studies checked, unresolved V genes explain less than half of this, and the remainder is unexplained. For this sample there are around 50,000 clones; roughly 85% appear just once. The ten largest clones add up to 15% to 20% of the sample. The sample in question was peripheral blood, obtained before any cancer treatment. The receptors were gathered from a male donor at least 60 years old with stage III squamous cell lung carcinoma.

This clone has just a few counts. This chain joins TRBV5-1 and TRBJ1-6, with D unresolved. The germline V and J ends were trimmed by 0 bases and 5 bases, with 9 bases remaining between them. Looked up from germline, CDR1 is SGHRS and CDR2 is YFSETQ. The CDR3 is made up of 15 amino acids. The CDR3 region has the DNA TGCGCCAGCAGCTTGGGTACAGCCAATAATTCACCCCTCCACTTT. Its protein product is CASSLGTANNSPLHF.

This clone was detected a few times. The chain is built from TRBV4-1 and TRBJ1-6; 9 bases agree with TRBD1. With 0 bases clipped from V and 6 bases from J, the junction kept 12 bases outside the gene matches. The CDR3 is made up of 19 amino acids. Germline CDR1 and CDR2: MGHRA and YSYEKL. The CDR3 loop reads CASSQDRWGGQGSNSPLHF. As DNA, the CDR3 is TGCGCCAGCAGCCAAGATCGGTGGGGGGGACAGGGAAGTAATTCACCCCTCCACTTT.

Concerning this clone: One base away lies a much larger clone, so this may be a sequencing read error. This CDR3 is CAFRQEANTEAFF. The CDR3 DNA reads TGTGCCTTTAGACAGGAGGCGAACACTGAAGCTTTCTTT. This chain links TRBV30 with TRBJ1-1, with TRBD1 as a possible D gene (6 bases). V lost 7 bases and J lost 1, with 13 bases in between. The CDR3 totals 13 residues. Germline CDR1 GTSNPN, CDR2 SVGIG (reference sequence).

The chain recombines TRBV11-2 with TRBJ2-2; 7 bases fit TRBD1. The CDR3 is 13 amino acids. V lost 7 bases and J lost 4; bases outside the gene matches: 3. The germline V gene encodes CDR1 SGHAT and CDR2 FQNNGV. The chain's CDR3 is CASTRDSTGELFF. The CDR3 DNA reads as TGTGCCAGCACCAGGGACAGCACCGGGGAGCTGTTTTTT.

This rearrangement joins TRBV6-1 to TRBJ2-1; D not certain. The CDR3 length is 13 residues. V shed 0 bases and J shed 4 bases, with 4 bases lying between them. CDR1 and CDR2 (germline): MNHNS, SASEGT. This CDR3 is CASSEAYYNEQFF. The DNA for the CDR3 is TGTGCCAGCAGTGAAGCATATTACAATGAGCAGTTCTTC.

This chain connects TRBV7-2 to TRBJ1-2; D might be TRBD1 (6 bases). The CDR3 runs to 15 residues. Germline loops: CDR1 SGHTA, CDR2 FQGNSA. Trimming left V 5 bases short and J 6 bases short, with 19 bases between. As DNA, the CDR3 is TGTGCCAGCAGCGGTGCGAGGGGGAGAAGCAATGGCTACACCTTC. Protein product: CASSGARGRSNGYTF.

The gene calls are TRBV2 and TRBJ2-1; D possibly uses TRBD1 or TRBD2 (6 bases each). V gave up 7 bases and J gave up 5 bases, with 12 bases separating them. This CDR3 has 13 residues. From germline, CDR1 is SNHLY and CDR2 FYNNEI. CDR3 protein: CASKFGGHNEQFF. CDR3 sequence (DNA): TGTGCCAGCAAATTTGGGGGGCACAATGAGCAGTTCTTC.

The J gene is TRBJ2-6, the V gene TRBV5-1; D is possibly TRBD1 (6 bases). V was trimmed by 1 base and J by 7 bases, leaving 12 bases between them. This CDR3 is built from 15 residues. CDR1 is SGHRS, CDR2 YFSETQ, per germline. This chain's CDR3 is CASSLSGDKANVLTF. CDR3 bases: TGCGCCAGCAGCTTGAGTGGGGACAAAGCCAACGTCCTGACTTTC.

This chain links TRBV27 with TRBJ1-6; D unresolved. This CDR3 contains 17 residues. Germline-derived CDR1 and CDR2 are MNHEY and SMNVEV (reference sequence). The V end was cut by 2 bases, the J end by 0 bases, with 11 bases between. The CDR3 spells CASSLAAKSSYNSPLHF. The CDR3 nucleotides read TGTGCCAGCAGTTTAGCAGCAAAGAGCTCCTATAATTCACCCCTCCACTTT.

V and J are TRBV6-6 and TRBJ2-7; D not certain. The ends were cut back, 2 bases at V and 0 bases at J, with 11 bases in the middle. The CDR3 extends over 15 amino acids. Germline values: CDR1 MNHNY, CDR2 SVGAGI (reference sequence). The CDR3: CASSYGGESSYEQYF. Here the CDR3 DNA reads TGTGCCAGCAGTTACGGCGGAGAGAGCTCCTACGAGCAGTACTTC.

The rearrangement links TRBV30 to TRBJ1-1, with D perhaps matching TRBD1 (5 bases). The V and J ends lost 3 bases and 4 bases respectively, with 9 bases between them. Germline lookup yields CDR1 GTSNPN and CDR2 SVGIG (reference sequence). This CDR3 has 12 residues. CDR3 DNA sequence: TGTGCCTGGAGAGGGGTTAGCACTGAAGCTTTCTTT. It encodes CAWRGVSTEAFF.

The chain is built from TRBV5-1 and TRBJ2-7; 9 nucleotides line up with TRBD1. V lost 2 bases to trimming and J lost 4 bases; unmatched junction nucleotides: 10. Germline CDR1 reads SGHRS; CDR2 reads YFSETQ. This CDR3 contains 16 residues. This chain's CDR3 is CASSFTGTGLIYEQYF. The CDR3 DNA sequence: TGCGCCAGCAGCTTCACCGGGACAGGGCTGATTTACGAGCAGTACTTC.

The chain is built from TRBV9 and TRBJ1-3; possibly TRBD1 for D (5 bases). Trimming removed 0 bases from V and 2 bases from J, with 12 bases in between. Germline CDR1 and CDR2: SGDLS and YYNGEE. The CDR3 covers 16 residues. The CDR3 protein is CASSVERGLPGNTIYF. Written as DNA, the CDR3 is TGTGCCAGCAGCGTAGAGCGGGGGTTACCTGGAAACACCATATATTTT.

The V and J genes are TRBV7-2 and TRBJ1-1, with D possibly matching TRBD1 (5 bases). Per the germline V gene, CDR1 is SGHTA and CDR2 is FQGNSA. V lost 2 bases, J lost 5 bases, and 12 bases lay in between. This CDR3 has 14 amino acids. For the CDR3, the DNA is TGTGCCAGCAGCTTAATGGGGACGCTTACTGAAGCTTTCTTT. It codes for CASSLMGTLTEAFF. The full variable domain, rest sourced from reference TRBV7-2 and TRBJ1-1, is GAGVSQSPSNKVTEKGKDVELRCDPISGHTALYWYRQSLGQGLEFLIYFQGNSAPDKSGLPSDRFSAERTGGSVSTLTIQRTQQEDSAVYLCASSLMGTLTEAFFGQGTRLTVV.

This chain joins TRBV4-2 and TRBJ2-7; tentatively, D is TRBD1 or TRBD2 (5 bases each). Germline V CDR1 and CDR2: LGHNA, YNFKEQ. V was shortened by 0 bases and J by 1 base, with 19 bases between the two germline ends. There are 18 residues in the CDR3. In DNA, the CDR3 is TGTGCCAGCAGCCAAGATGGGGACCTAGGTATACTTTCCTACGAGCAGTACTTC. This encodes CASSQDGDLGILSYEQYF.

CDR3 in amino acids: CASSPREASIFGYTF. The DNA of the CDR3 is TGTGCCAGCTCACCACGCGAAGCCAGCATCTTTGGCTACACCTTC. The chain couples TRBV18 to TRBJ1-2; D is uncertain. The CDR3 is made up of 15 amino acids. Germline lookup yields CDR1 KGHSH and CDR2 LQKENI. V was cut by 1 base and J by 7 bases, with 16 bases left in between.

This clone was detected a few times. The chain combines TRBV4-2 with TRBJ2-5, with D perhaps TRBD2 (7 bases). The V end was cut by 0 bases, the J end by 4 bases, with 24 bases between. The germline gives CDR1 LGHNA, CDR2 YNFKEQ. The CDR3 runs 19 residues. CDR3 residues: CASSQDGSLMRGGIETQYF. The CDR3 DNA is TGTGCCAGCAGCCAAGATGGGTCCCTTATGAGGGGGGGTATAGAGACCCAGTACTTC.

The CDR3 coding sequence is TGTGCCAGCAGTTACTCTTCCTTAAGAATAATCAATGAGCAGTTCTTC. Translated, it gives CASSYSSLRIINEQFF. The V call is TRBV6-5, the J call TRBJ2-1; D gene ambiguous. This CDR3 region has 16 residues. Deletions cut 0 bases from V and 6 bases from J, with 15 bases between. Germline CDR1 and CDR2: MNHEY and SVGAGI.

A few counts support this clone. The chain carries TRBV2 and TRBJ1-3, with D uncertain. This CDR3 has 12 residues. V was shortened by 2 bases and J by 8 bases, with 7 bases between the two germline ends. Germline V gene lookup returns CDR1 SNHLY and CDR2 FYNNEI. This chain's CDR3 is CASSELLDTIYF. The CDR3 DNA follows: TGTGCCAGCAGTGAATTGCTGGACACCATATATTTT.

CDR3 protein: CASSRHGQSASNQETQYF. DNA of the CDR3: TGTGCCAGCAGCCGCCACGGACAGTCAGCCTCGAACCAAGAGACCCAGTACTTC. This rearrangement joins TRBV7-9 to TRBJ2-5; possibly TRBD1 for D (6 bases). This CDR3 is built from 18 residues. V dropped 5 bases and J dropped 0 bases, with 22 bases sitting between them. Germline V CDR1 and CDR2: SEHNR, FQNEAQ (reference sequence).

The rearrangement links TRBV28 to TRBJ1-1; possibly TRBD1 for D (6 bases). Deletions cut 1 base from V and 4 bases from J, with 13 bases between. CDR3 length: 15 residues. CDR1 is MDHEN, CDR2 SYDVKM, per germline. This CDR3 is CASSLSGGWGTEAFF. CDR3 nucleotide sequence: TGTGCCAGCAGTTTATCTGGGGGCTGGGGCACTGAAGCTTTCTTT.

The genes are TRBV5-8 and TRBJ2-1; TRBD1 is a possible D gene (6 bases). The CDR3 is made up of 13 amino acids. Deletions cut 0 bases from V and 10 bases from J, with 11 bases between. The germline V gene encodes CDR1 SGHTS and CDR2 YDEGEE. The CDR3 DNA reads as TGTGCCAGCAGCTTGGTCCAGGGGTGGGAGCAGTTCTTC. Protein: CASSLVQGWEQFF. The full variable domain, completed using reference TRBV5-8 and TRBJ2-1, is EAGVTQSPTHLIKTRGQQATLRCSPISGHTSVYWYQQALGLGLQFLLWYDEGEERNRGNFPPRFSGRQFPNYSSELNVNALELEDSALYLCASSLVQGWEQFFGPGTRLTVL.

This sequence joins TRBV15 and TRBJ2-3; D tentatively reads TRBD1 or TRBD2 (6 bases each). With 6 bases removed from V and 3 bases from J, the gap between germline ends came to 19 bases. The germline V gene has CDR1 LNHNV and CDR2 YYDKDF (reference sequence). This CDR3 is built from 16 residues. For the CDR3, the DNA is TGTGCCACCAGACCGGGGGCCACTAAGAGGACAGATACGCAGTATTTT. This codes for CATRPGATKRTDTQYF.